This TCR beta chain was recovered during a study of STAT3 mutations in large granular lymphocyte leukemia. With 0 bases removed from V and 5 bases from J, the gap between germline ends came to 13 bases. Germline CDR1 reads GTSNPN; CDR2 reads SVGIG (reference sequence). The CDR3 extends over 14 amino acids. Average productive template count per sample was some 44,000. Clones were read by immunoSEQ multiplex PCR, and TCRdb kept only the in-frame ones, dropping some. The sample yields some 37,000 clones, around nine tenths seen once. Overall study results and limits: At least one immunodominant TCR beta clonotype appeared in every T-cell large granular lymphocyte leukemia patient. Differing intervals and regimens complicate linking therapy response to clone burden.

Regarding this clone: Its specificity is not known. Distinct nucleotide sequences in the sample also encode this CDR3.

The sequencing sample was made of PBMCs. The gene calls are TRBV30 and TRBJ1-2; tentative D call: TRBD1 (5 bases). This receptor was taken from a human donor with T large granular lymphocyte leukemia. Some clones in this sample may be carry-over from other donors' samples. The CDR3 protein is CAWSVDSLHYGYTF. CDR3 DNA sequence: TGTGCCTGGAGTGTAGACAGCCTTCATTATGGCTACACCTTC. Filled out from reference TRBV30 and TRBJ1-2, the complete variable domain reads SQTIHQWPATLVQPVGSPLSLECTVEGTSNPNLYWYRQAAGRGLQLLFYSVGIGQISSEVPQNLSASRPQDRQFILSSKKLLLSDSGFYLCAWSVDSLHYGYTFGSGTRLTVV.